This TCR beta chain was sequenced during a study of metastatic and nonmetastatic thyroid tumors. Study in general: Comparison of repertoires was carried out across blood and tumor or nodule tissue from malignant and benign thyroid patients.

A remark on this clone: The antigen is unknown.

This CDR3 has 15 residues. The V segment lost 1 base and the J segment 4 bases; nucleotides outside the gene matches: 6. The germline gives CDR1 DFQATT, CDR2 SNEGSKA (reference sequence). Study results and limitations: When malignant thyroid tumors were compared with benign nodules, TCR beta diversity was reportedly significantly higher in the malignant tumors. This held in both blood and tumor samples.

Per the authors' pipeline: A distant-metastasis classifier for papillary thyroid cancer was built using CDR3 differences across clinicopathological groups. TCRdb re-clonotyped the PCR reads through MiXCR. It is TCRdb's table, rather than the study itself, that gives the V and J calls and clone size. The sample yields 40,000 or so clones, roughly a sixth seen once. No treatment of any kind had been given to any patient before thyroid surgery. This rearrangement joins TRBV20-1 to TRBJ2-1, with 8 positions matching TRBD2. Sequencing input: tumor tissue. The sequence was collected from a female donor with papillary thyroid cancer or a benign thyroid nodule (not recorded which). Some clones in this sample may be carry-over from other donors' samples. CDR3 in amino acids: CSARVNGRDYNEQFF. As DNA, the CDR3 is TGCAGTGCTAGAGTAAACGGGAGGGATTACAATGAGCAGTTCTTC.